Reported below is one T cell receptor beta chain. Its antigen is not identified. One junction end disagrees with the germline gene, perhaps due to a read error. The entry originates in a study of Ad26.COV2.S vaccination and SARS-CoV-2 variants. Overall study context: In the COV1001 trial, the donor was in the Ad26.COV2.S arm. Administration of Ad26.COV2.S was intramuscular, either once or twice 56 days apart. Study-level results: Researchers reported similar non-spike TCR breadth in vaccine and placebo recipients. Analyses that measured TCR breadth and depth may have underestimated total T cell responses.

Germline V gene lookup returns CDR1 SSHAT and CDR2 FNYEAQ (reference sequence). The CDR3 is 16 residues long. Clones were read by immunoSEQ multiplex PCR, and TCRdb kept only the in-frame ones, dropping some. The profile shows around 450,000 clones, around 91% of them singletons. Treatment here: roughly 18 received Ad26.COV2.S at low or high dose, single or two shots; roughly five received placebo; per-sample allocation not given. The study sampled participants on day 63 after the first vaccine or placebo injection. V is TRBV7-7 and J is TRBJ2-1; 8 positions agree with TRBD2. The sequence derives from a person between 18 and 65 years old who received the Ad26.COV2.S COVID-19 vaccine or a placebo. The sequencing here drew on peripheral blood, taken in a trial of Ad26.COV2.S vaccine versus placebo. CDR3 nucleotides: TGTGCTAGCAGCTTGGCGAGCGGGAGAGTCCTCAATGAGCAGTTCTTC. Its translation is CASSLASGRVLNEQFF.